This T cell receptor beta chain emerged from a study of cytomegalovirus exposure and HLA in healthy donors. V was shortened by 5 bases and J by 8 bases, with 15 bases between the two germline ends. CDR3 size: 13 residues. Looked up from germline, CDR1 is SNHLY and CDR2 is FYNNEI. Study-level points and caveats: Highest at DRB1 and lowest at HLA-C, TCR association rates differed among HLA loci in a later analysis. Earlier analysis looked at TCR beta V segments, and most were productive about 90% or about 30% of the time. In vitro checks showed that three CMV-associated chains really do target CMV antigens. The study labeled 150 or so TCR beta chains cytomegalovirus-associated.

On this clone: Its antigen is undetermined.

In the PCR, 60 Vbeta and 13 Jbeta primers were used. The protocol was immunoSEQ multiplex PCR, while the TCRdb copy is restricted to in-frame clones and leaves out a portion. The sample lists nearly 200,000 clones; around 79% were seen once. What was sequenced was PBMCs. This TCR derives from a male donor in good health and CMV-seropositive. V usage is TRBV2 and J usage is TRBJ1-1, with a tentative D call TRBD1 (6 bases). CDR3 sequence (DNA): TGTGCCAGCAGTTACGACCAGGGGACCGAAGCTTTCTTT. Translating it yields CASSYDQGTEAFF.